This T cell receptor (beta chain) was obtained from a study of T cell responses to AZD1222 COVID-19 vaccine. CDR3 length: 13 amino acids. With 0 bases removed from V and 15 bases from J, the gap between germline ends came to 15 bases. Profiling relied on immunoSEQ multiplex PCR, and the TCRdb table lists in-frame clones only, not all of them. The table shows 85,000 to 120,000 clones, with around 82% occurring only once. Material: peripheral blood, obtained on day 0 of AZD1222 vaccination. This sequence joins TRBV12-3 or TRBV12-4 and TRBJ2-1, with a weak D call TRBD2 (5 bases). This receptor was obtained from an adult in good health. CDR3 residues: CASSLADQSRGFF. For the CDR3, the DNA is TGTGCCAGCAGTTTAGCTGACCAATCCCGGGGGTTCTTC.